Listed below are T cell receptor beta chains from one sample, sequenced in a study of shared clonotypes between healthy human individuals. The method was immunoSEQ multiplex PCR; TCRdb's version includes in-frame clones alone and lacks a portion of them. The sample includes about 2.1 million clones, around 95% of them seen just once. Sample: naive CD8+ T cells from PBMCs. The receptors shown here come from a man between 18 and 29 years old in good health. Some clones in this sample may be carry-over from other donors' samples. CDR3s include the opening cysteine and the closing phenylalanine or tryptophan. The order of the fields is V gene, D gene, clone size, J gene, CDR3 protein, CDR3 DNA. D genes are given only for firm matches. Rows may omit the clone size; those that give it use once, few, many or a size class.

v_gene: TRBV27; d_gene: TRBD2; abundance: NA; j_gene: TRBJ2-3; CDR3aa: CASSPGLAGPDTQYF; CDR3nt: TGTGCCAGCAGTCCGGGACTAGCGGGACCAGATACGCAGTATTTT
v_gene: TRBV7-9; d_gene: NA; abundance: NA; j_gene: TRBJ2-1; CDR3aa: CASSLSGTTYNEQFF; CDR3nt: TGTGCCAGCAGCTTATCGGGGACAACGTACAATGAGCAGTTCTTC
v_gene: TRBV19; d_gene: NA; abundance: NA; j_gene: TRBJ2-6; CDR3aa: CASDPSPGANVLTF; CDR3nt: TGTGCCAGCGATCCTAGCCCTGGGGCCAACGTCCTGACTTTC
v_gene: TRBV9; d_gene: NA; abundance: once; j_gene: TRBJ2-3; CDR3aa: CASSAGTGSGDTQYF; CDR3nt: TGTGCCAGCAGCGCCGGGACTGGGAGTGGTGATACGCAGTATTTT
v_gene: TRBV29-1; d_gene: NA; abundance: NA; j_gene: TRBJ2-7; CDR3aa: CSVEASSYEQYF; CDR3nt: TGCAGCGTTGAGGCCAGTTCCTACGAGCAGTACTTC
v_gene: TRBV6-5; d_gene: TRBD2; abundance: NA; j_gene: TRBJ2-1; CDR3aa: CASSYGASGRNEQFF; CDR3nt: TGTGCCAGCAGTTATGGGGCTAGCGGGAGGAATGAGCAGTTCTTC
v_gene: TRBV6-6; d_gene: TRBD2; abundance: NA; j_gene: TRBJ2-1; CDR3aa: CASSLAGGLDEQFF; CDR3nt: TGTGCCAGCAGCCTAGCGGGAGGCCTAGATGAGCAGTTCTTC
v_gene: TRBV4-1; d_gene: NA; abundance: NA; j_gene: TRBJ2-7; CDR3aa: CASSQGRNEQYF; CDR3nt: TGCGCCAGCAGCCAAGGAAGAAACGAGCAGTACTTC
v_gene: TRBV4-3; d_gene: NA; abundance: NA; j_gene: TRBJ2-7; CDR3aa: CASSQDLRGYEQYF; CDR3nt: TGCGCCAGCAGCCAAGATTTACGAGGCTACGAGCAGTACTTC
v_gene: TRBV7-7; d_gene: NA; abundance: NA; j_gene: TRBJ2-1; CDR3aa: CASSLGMGPYNEQFF; CDR3nt: TGTGCCAGCAGCTTAGGGATGGGACCATACAATGAGCAGTTCTTC
v_gene: TRBV27; d_gene: TRBD1; abundance: once; j_gene: TRBJ1-4; CDR3aa: CASSPGTGAYNEKLFF; CDR3nt: TGTGCCAGCAGTCCAGGGACAGGGGCTTATAATGAAAAACTGTTTTTT
v_gene: TRBV7-3; d_gene: TRBD2; abundance: NA; j_gene: TRBJ2-1; CDR3aa: CASSLVGGGSRTGENEQFF; CDR3nt: TGTGCCAGCAGCTTAGTGGGTGGCGGGAGCCGAACGGGGGAGAATGAGCAGTTCTTC
v_gene: TRBV5-5; d_gene: NA; abundance: NA; j_gene: TRBJ1-2; CDR3aa: CASSLFADSGPDGYTF; CDR3nt: TGTGCCAGCAGCTTGTTTGCCGACAGTGGTCCCGATGGCTACACCTTC
v_gene: TRBV27; d_gene: TRBD1; abundance: once; j_gene: TRBJ2-7; CDR3aa: CASSSTDRALEQYF; CDR3nt: TGTGCCAGCAGTTCCACGGACAGGGCACTCGAGCAGTACTTC
v_gene: TRBV13; d_gene: TRBD1; abundance: NA; j_gene: TRBJ1-1; CDR3aa: CASSTPGQGVSNTEAFF; CDR3nt: TGTGCCAGCAGCACGCCGGGACAGGGAGTTTCGAACACTGAAGCTTTCTTT
v_gene: TRBV7-9; d_gene: NA; abundance: NA; j_gene: TRBJ2-5; CDR3aa: CASSRSPQGEEQYF; CDR3nt: TGTGCCAGCAGCCGGAGCCCACAGGGTGAGGAGCAGTACTTC
v_gene: TRBV7-8; d_gene: TRBD2; abundance: NA; j_gene: TRBJ2-1; CDR3aa: CASSPSGGSDNEQFF; CDR3nt: TGTGCCAGCAGCCCTTCCGGCGGGAGCGACAATGAGCAGTTCTTC
v_gene: TRBV7-2; d_gene: TRBD2; abundance: NA; j_gene: TRBJ2-1; CDR3aa: CASSPSLAVGYNEQFF; CDR3nt: TGTGCCAGCAGCCCAAGCCTAGCGGTCGGTTACAATGAGCAGTTCTTC
v_gene: TRBV5-6; d_gene: TRBD2; abundance: NA; j_gene: TRBJ2-7; CDR3aa: CASSWGLAGVPGSYEQYF; CDR3nt: TGTGCCAGCAGCTGGGGACTAGCGGGAGTCCCTGGATCCTACGAGCAGTACTTC
v_gene: TRBV27; d_gene: NA; abundance: NA; j_gene: TRBJ1-5; CDR3aa: CASSLISNQPQHF; CDR3nt: TGTGCCAGCAGTTTGATTAGCAATCAGCCCCAGCATTTT
v_gene: TRBV28; d_gene: TRBD1; abundance: NA; j_gene: TRBJ1-4; CDR3aa: CASSSQTGLGEKLFF; CDR3nt: TGTGCCAGCAGTTCCCAGACAGGGCTGGGTGAAAAACTGTTTTTT
v_gene: TRBV15; d_gene: NA; abundance: NA; j_gene: TRBJ2-5; CDR3aa: CATSRDLRAYQETQYF; CDR3nt: TGTGCCACCAGCAGAGATCTCAGGGCCTACCAAGAGACCCAGTACTTC
v_gene: TRBV15; d_gene: NA; abundance: NA; j_gene: TRBJ2-3; CDR3aa: CATSRDRRHTDTQYF; CDR3nt: TGTGCCACCAGCAGAGATCGGAGGCACACAGATACGCAGTATTTT